The 32 T cell receptor beta chains listed next were all sequenced from one sample in a study of vaccination and CD4 T cells after COVID-19. The antigens these receptors bind are not known. The treatment: approximately nine-day PBMC culture with coronavirus spike peptide pools or control peptides (ViraFEST assay). An Oncomine TCR Beta short-read assay was used to sequence the DNA from cultured CD4+ T cells. Via MiXCR, TCRdb re-called the PCR reads, giving one row per CDR3 protein. This table holds 12,000 to 15,000 distinct CDR3 sequences, approximately 61% found once. The specimen was CD4+ T cells from blood, cultured in vitro. These receptors all come from a human donor who had recovered from COVID-19.

The rearrangement links TRBV2 to TRBJ2-2, with no clear D. Trimming left V 4 bases short and J 1 base short, with 7 bases between. Germline loops: CDR1 SNHLY, CDR2 FYNNEI. The CDR3 sequence is 14 residues long. In DNA form, the CDR3 reads TGTGCCAGCAGTGCGACTGTGAACACCGGGGAGCTGTTTTTT. The encoded protein is CASSATVNTGELFF.

This chain uses TRBV28 with TRBJ2-2; 8 bases map to TRBD2. Germline CDR1 reads MDHEN; CDR2 reads SYDVKM. The CDR3 has 14 residues. J lost 3 bases, V lost 8 bases, and 5 bases had no gene match. CDR3 DNA sequence: TGTGCCAGCCGACTAGCGCGGGACACCGGGGAGCTGTTTTTT. It yields the protein CASRLARDTGELFF. Supplemented by reference TRBV28 and TRBJ2-2, the full variable domain reads DVKVTQSSRYLVKRTGEKVFLECVQDMDHENMFWYRQDPGLGLRLIYFSYDVKMKEKGDIPEGYSVSREKKERFSLILESASTNQTSMYLCASRLARDTGELFFGEGSRLTVL.

This clonotype was observed a few times. This chain uses TRBV6-1 with TRBJ1-5; D is possibly TRBD1 (5 bases). Between the trimmed V and J ends, which lost 6 bases and 3 bases, there was a span of 12 bases. Germline CDR1 and CDR2: MNHNS and SASEGT. The CDR3 is 14 residues long. The CDR3 loop is CASRRGVFNQPQHF. The CDR3 DNA sequence: TGTGCCAGCAGAAGAGGGGTGTTCAATCAGCCCCAGCATTTT.

V gene TRBV6-1 combines with J gene TRBJ2-7; TRBD1 is a possible D gene (5 bases). CDR1 MNHNS and CDR2 SASEGT come from the germline V gene. Trimming removed 9 bases from V and 3 bases from J, with 15 bases in between. The CDR3 is 13 amino acids. The CDR3 loop is CASLDSTNYEQYF. The CDR3 DNA follows: TGTGCCAGTTTAGACAGCACCAACTACGAGCAGTACTTC.

V gene TRBV15 combines with J gene TRBJ2-5; D is perhaps TRBD2 (7 bases). This CDR3 spans 15 amino acids. V dropped 6 bases and J dropped 4 bases, with 18 bases sitting between them. Germline V gene sequence: CDR1 LNHNV, CDR2 YYDKDF (reference sequence). CDR3 sequence reads: CATRRGGGTTETQYF. Here the CDR3 DNA reads TGTGCCACCAGGAGGGGGGGAGGGACGACAGAGACCCAGTACTTC.

J is TRBJ2-3 and V is TRBV7-2, with 9 bases matching TRBD2. The V segment lost 4 bases and the J segment 1 base; nucleotides outside the gene matches: 3. The CDR3 totals 15 residues. Germline-derived CDR1 and CDR2 are SGHTA and FQGNSA. CDR3 loop: CASSSWTSGTDTQYF. DNA for the CDR3: TGTGCCAGCAGCTCTTGGACTAGCGGCACAGATACGCAGTATTTT.

The chain links TRBV6-5 to TRBJ2-1; 11 bases fit TRBD2. The CDR3 is 16 residues long. J was trimmed by 7 bases and V by 2 bases; bases with no gene match: 7. Per germline, CDR1 MNHEY and CDR2 SVGAGI. In nucleotides, the CDR3 is TGTGCCAGCAGTTACCTTAGCGGGAGGGCCTGGAATGAGCAGTTCTTC. Amino acid sequence: CASSYLSGRAWNEQFF.

The chain is built from TRBV6-2 or TRBV6-3 and TRBJ2-2; 12 bases match TRBD2. The germline V gene has CDR1 MNHEY and CDR2 SVGEGT. This CDR3 contains 13 residues. The ends lost 8 bases at V and 5 bases at J; junction bases unmatched: 0. For the CDR3, the DNA is TGTGCCAGCGGGACTAGCGGGACCGGGGAGCTGTTTTTT. It is translated as CASGTSGTGELFF.

The J gene is TRBJ2-1, the V gene TRBV7-3; possible D gene TRBD2, 7 bases. The CDR3 runs to 16 residues. V was cut by 2 bases and J by 6 bases, with 17 bases left in between. Germline CDR1 is SGHTA and CDR2 is FQGTGA. CDR3 in DNA: TGTGCCAGCAGCTTATTGGGGGCGGGAGTACCCAATGAGCAGTTCTTC. Its translation: CASSLLGAGVPNEQFF.

This clonotype was detected only a few times. The chain recombines TRBV29-1 with TRBJ1-1, with a weak D call TRBD1 (6 bases). Germline values: CDR1 SQVTM, CDR2 ANQGSEA. This CDR3 has 11 residues. Trimming took 7 bases from V and 5 from J, leaving 11 bases between them. The CDR3: CSEGHETEAFF. CDR3 nucleotides: TGCAGCGAGGGACACGAAACTGAAGCTTTCTTT.

This clonotype was seen a single time. V and J are TRBV11-1 and TRBJ2-7; no reliable D call. This CDR3 contains 12 residues. Trimming shortened V by 0 bases and J by 0 bases, and 0 bases separated the two germline ends. Germline CDR1 reads SGHAT; CDR2 reads FQDESV (reference sequence). The CDR3 nucleotides are TGTGCCAGCAGCTTAGCCTCCTACGAGCAGTACTTC. Translation gives CASSLASYEQYF.

The chain has TRBV20-1 and TRBJ2-6, with D unclear. Trimming took off 8 bases at V and 0 bases at J, with 8 bases between the two ends. The germline V gene encodes CDR1 DFQATT and CDR2 SNEGSKA (reference sequence). CDR3 length: 13 residues. The CDR3 here is CSTTDSGANVLTF. CDR3 bases: TGCAGTACTACAGACTCTGGGGCCAACGTCCTGACTTTC.

The chain employs TRBV7-9 and TRBJ2-3; TRBD1 matches 7 bases. Germline V CDR1 and CDR2: SEHNR, FQNEAQ (reference sequence). With 5 bases clipped from V and 0 bases from J, the junction kept 5 bases outside the gene matches. The length of the CDR3 is 15 residues. The CDR3 here is CASSAWTGSTDTQYF. CDR3 in DNA: TGTGCCAGCAGCGCGTGGACAGGTAGCACAGATACGCAGTATTTT.

The CDR3 loop reads CASSAGDVFGNQPQHF. The CDR3 coding sequence is TGTGCCAGCAGTGCCGGAGACGTATTTGGCAATCAGCCCCAGCATTTT. This chain connects TRBV2 to TRBJ1-5; no definite D call. Germline CDR1 is SNHLY and CDR2 is FYNNEI. The CDR3 sequence is 16 residues long. Trimming stripped 4 bases from V and 2 bases from J, with 15 bases between.

This clonotype appeared a single time. The junction and the germline gene differ at one end; a read error may be behind it. V is TRBV5-1 and J is TRBJ1-1, with 7 bases lining up with TRBD1. This CDR3 has 16 amino acids. Germline-derived CDR1 and CDR2 are SGHRS and YFSETQ. CDR3 in DNA: TGCGCCAGCAGTTTGGGTCCTCAGGGGGTGTACACTGAAGCTTTCTTT. This encodes CASSLGPQGVYTEAFF.

The genes are TRBV2 and TRBJ1-5; D is unresolved. The CDR3 runs to 16 residues. The germline CDR1 and CDR2 sequences are SNHLY and FYNNEI. The V end lost 7 bases, the J end lost 0 bases, and 16 bases lay between the germline ends. The CDR3 here is CASTPSLQLSNQPQHF. The CDR3 coding sequence is TGTGCCAGCACCCCGTCACTACAGCTTAGCAATCAGCCCCAGCATTTT.

The chain has TRBV7-3 and TRBJ2-2; 7 bases map to TRBD1. The length of the CDR3 is 13 residues. Germline values: CDR1 SGHTA, CDR2 FQGTGA. With 5 bases clipped from V and 7 bases from J, the junction kept 4 bases outside the gene matches. CDR3 sequence reads: CASSVGGGGELFF. The CDR3 nucleotides read TGTGCCAGCAGCGTAGGGGGCGGCGGGGAGCTGTTTTTT.

The chain combines TRBV20-1 with TRBJ2-7; 9 bases map to TRBD2. Per germline, CDR1 DFQATT and CDR2 SNEGSKA (reference sequence). This CDR3 contains 14 residues. The V and J ends lost 3 bases and 2 bases, in that order; junction bases with no gene match: 5. CDR3 sequence reads: CSASDAGGPYEQYF. The CDR3 DNA reads TGCAGTGCTAGTGATGCGGGAGGGCCCTACGAGCAGTACTTC.

The CDR3 DNA is TGTGCCAGCACCCTGGACAGTCGGACTCCCGTTCGCACAGATACGCAGTATTTT. This translates into CASTLDSRTPVRTDTQYF. The chain employs TRBV27 and TRBJ2-3, with D perhaps matching TRBD1 (6 bases). Trimming removed 7 bases from V and 1 base from J, with 24 bases in between. The CDR3 extends over 18 amino acids. Looked up from germline, CDR1 is MNHEY and CDR2 is SMNVEV (reference sequence).

The rearrangement uses TRBV28 and TRBJ2-2, with D perhaps TRBD1 or TRBD2 (5 bases each). The germline V gene has CDR1 MDHEN and CDR2 SYDVKM. The CDR3 length is 15 residues. Trimming stripped 5 bases from V and 1 base from J, with 11 bases between. The CDR3 region is CASSLGTGNTGELFF. The CDR3 nucleotides read TGTGCCAGCAGTCTAGGGACGGGGAACACCGGGGAGCTGTTTTTT.

V usage is TRBV7-4 and J usage is TRBJ1-5; D gene unclear. CDR3 length: 15 amino acids. Germline CDR1 reads SGHVT; CDR2 reads SQSDAQ. V was clipped by 4 bases and J by 7 bases, with 17 bases between them. CDR3 nucleotide sequence: TGTGCCAGCAGCTCAATAGTTGTTAGAGGGCAGCCCCAGCATTTT. As protein: CASSSIVVRGQPQHF.

The chain has TRBV19 and TRBJ2-3; possible D gene TRBD2, 7 bases. V gave up 5 bases and J gave up 4 bases, with 10 bases separating them. CDR3 length: 13 residues. Germline-derived CDR1 and CDR2 are LNHDA and SQIVND (reference sequence). The CDR3 sequence: CASSSGGPDTQYF. The CDR3 coding sequence is TGTGCCAGTAGTTCGGGGGGCCCAGATACGCAGTATTTT.

This chain joins TRBV7-9 and TRBJ2-3; possibly TRBD2 for D (5 bases). Trimming shortened V by 8 bases and J by 4 bases, and 7 bases separated the two germline ends. The CDR3 has 11 amino acids. The germline V gene encodes CDR1 SEHNR and CDR2 FQNEAQ (reference sequence). DNA of the CDR3: TGTGCCAGCCCGGACTCAGATACGCAGTATTTT. This encodes CASPDSDTQYF.

This chain uses TRBV11-2 with TRBJ1-1, with TRBD1 as a possible D gene (6 bases). The CDR3 covers 14 residues. Trimming cost V 0 bases and J 7 bases, with 12 bases left between them. Germline CDR1 reads SGHAT; CDR2 reads FQNNGV. The CDR3 loop is CASSLEAGVHEAFF. The CDR3 nucleotides read TGTGCCAGCAGCTTAGAGGCAGGGGTTCATGAAGCTTTCTTT.

The chain joins TRBV19 to TRBJ1-5, with D tentatively TRBD1 (6 bases). The germline CDR1 and CDR2 sequences are LNHDA and SQIVND (reference sequence). This CDR3 has 17 amino acids. V was trimmed by 4 bases and J by 6 bases, leaving 22 bases between them. The CDR3, as DNA: TGTGCCAGTAGTACAGGGGTGAGAGTTTGGGTAGGTCAGCCCCAGCATTTT. Translating gives CASSTGVRVWVGQPQHF. Drawing the rest from reference TRBV19 and TRBJ1-5, the complete variable domain is DGGITQSPKYLFRKEGQNVTLSCEQNLNHDAMYWYRQDPGQGLRLIYYSQIVNDFQKGDIAEGYSVSREKKESFPLTVTSAQKNPTAFYLCASSTGVRVWVGQPQHFGDGTRLSIL.

Turning to this clonotype: One end of the junction fails to match germline, which may point to a read error. V usage is TRBV5-6 and J usage is TRBJ2-7; TRBD2 aligns across 7 bases. This CDR3 has 14 residues. Germline CDR1 reads SGHDT; CDR2 reads YYEEEE. The CDR3 here is CASSLSGISHEQYF. The CDR3 DNA sequence: TGTGCCAGCAGCTTGAGCGGGATCTCCCACGAGCAGTACTTC.

The V call is TRBV27, the J call TRBJ2-7; the D is unclear. V shed 6 bases and J shed 4 bases, with 19 bases lying between them. Per germline, CDR1 MNHEY and CDR2 SMNVEV (reference sequence). There are 15 residues in the CDR3. Written as DNA, the CDR3 is TGTGCCAGCAGGACTGGGCTAGTTCCCCCATACGAGCAGTACTTC. This sequence encodes CASRTGLVPPYEQYF.

The genes are TRBV5-1 and TRBJ2-7, with D perhaps being TRBD1 or TRBD2 (5 bases each). Germline CDR1 reads SGHRS; CDR2 reads YFSETQ. This CDR3 has 14 residues. Trimming left V 3 bases short and J 3 bases short, with 13 bases between. The CDR3 sequence: CASSSGTNYYEQYF. In nucleotides, the CDR3 is TGCGCCAGCAGCTCCGGGACCAACTACTACGAGCAGTACTTC.

V usage is TRBV7-2 and J usage is TRBJ2-7, with 7 bases aligning to TRBD1. Germline V gene lookup returns CDR1 SGHTA and CDR2 FQGNSA. The CDR3 spans 14 residues. Germline trimming cut 5 bases from V and 6 bases from J; bases unmatched to any gene: 10. The chain's CDR3 is CASSAFNRGSEQYF. CDR3 DNA: TGTGCCAGCAGCGCCTTCAACAGGGGTTCCGAGCAGTACTTC.

The chain links TRBV7-2 to TRBJ1-4; no clear D. The CDR3 loop spans 13 amino acids. Germline V gives CDR1 SGHTA, CDR2 FQGNSA. Trimming took 5 bases from V and 6 from J, leaving 10 bases between them. The CDR3 bases are TGTGCCAGCAGCCGCAGTACCGATGAAAAACTGTTTTTT. This translates into CASSRSTDEKLFF.

The chain combines TRBV28 with TRBJ2-5, with 8 bases aligning to TRBD2. Germline lookup yields CDR1 MDHEN and CDR2 SYDVKM. The CDR3 has 14 amino acids. V lost 5 bases to trimming and J lost 5 bases; unmatched junction nucleotides: 7. CDR3: CASSTPGLDETQYF. The CDR3 DNA follows: TGTGCCAGCAGTACCCCGGGACTAGACGAGACCCAGTACTTC.

In DNA, the CDR3 is TGTGCCAGCAGCTTAGACCGCGGGAGAAACACTGAAGCTTTCTTT. It is translated as CASSLDRGRNTEAFF. The V gene is TRBV7-9, the J gene TRBJ1-1; D is undetermined. V gave up 1 base and J gave up 2 bases, with 11 bases separating them. The CDR3 is 15 amino acids. Germline lookup yields CDR1 SEHNR and CDR2 FQNEAQ (reference sequence).